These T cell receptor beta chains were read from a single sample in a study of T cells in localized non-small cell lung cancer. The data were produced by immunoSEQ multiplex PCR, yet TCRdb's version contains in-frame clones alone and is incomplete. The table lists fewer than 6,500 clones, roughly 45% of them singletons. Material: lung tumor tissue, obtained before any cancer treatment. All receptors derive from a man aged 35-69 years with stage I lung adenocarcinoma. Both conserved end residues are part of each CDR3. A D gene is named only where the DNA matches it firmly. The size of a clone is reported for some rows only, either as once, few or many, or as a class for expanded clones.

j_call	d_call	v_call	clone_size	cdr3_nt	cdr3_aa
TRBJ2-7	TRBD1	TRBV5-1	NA	TGCGCCAGCCGAGGGACAGGGGGACCCCACGAGCAGTACTTC	CASRGTGGPHEQYF
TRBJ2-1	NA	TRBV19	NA	TGTGCCACACTCACGTACAATGAGCAGTTCTTC	CATLTYNEQFF
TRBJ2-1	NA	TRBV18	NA	TGTGCCAGCTCACCACTGGGACCCGGGGGAGGTGAGCAGTTCTTC	CASSPLGPGGGEQFF
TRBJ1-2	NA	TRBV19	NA	TGTGCCAGTAGTATCAGCACCTCGGGCTACACCTTC	CASSISTSGYTF
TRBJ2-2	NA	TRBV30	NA	TGTGCCTGGAGAGGACCAGCCACCGGGGAGCTGTTTTTT	CAWRGPATGELFF
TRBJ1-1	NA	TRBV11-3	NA	TGTGCCAGCAGCCCCGGGGAATTTTGGACTGAAGCTTTCTTT	CASSPGEFWTEAFF
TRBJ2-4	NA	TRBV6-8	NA	TGTGCCAGCAGGCAGGGGGCCAAAAACATTCAGTACTTC	CASRQGAKNIQYF
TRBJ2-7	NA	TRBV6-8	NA	TGTGCCAGCAGATCACTAGGGGCAGGGTCCTACGAGCAGTACTTC	CASRSLGAGSYEQYF
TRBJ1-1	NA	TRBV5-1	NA	TGCGCCAGCAAACCACCGGGGGGGCGATCTGAAGCTTTCTTT	CASKPPGGRSEAFF
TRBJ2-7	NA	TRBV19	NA	TGTGCCAGTAGTAGGTCAGGGTATGGCTACGAGCAGTACTTC	CASSRSGYGYEQYF
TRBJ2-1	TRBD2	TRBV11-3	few	TGTGCCAGCAGCATTCGGGTAGCGGGGAACCTCATCAATGAGCAGTTCTTC	CASSIRVAGNLINEQFF
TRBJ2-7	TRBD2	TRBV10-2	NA	TGCGCCAGCAGCCCCCCAGGGAGGGAATACGAGCAGTACTTC	CASSPPGREYEQYF
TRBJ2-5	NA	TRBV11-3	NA	TGTGCCAGCAGGGAGGCAGGGAAGGCCTCGGGTCGGTACTTC	CASREAGKASGRYF
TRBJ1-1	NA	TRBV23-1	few	TGCGCCAGCAATTGGGGGCCAAACACTGAAGCTTTCTTT	CASNWGPNTEAFF
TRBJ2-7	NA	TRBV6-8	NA	TGTGCCAGCAGTTACGCGATGACTAGCTCCTACGAGCAGTACTTC	CASSYAMTSSYEQYF